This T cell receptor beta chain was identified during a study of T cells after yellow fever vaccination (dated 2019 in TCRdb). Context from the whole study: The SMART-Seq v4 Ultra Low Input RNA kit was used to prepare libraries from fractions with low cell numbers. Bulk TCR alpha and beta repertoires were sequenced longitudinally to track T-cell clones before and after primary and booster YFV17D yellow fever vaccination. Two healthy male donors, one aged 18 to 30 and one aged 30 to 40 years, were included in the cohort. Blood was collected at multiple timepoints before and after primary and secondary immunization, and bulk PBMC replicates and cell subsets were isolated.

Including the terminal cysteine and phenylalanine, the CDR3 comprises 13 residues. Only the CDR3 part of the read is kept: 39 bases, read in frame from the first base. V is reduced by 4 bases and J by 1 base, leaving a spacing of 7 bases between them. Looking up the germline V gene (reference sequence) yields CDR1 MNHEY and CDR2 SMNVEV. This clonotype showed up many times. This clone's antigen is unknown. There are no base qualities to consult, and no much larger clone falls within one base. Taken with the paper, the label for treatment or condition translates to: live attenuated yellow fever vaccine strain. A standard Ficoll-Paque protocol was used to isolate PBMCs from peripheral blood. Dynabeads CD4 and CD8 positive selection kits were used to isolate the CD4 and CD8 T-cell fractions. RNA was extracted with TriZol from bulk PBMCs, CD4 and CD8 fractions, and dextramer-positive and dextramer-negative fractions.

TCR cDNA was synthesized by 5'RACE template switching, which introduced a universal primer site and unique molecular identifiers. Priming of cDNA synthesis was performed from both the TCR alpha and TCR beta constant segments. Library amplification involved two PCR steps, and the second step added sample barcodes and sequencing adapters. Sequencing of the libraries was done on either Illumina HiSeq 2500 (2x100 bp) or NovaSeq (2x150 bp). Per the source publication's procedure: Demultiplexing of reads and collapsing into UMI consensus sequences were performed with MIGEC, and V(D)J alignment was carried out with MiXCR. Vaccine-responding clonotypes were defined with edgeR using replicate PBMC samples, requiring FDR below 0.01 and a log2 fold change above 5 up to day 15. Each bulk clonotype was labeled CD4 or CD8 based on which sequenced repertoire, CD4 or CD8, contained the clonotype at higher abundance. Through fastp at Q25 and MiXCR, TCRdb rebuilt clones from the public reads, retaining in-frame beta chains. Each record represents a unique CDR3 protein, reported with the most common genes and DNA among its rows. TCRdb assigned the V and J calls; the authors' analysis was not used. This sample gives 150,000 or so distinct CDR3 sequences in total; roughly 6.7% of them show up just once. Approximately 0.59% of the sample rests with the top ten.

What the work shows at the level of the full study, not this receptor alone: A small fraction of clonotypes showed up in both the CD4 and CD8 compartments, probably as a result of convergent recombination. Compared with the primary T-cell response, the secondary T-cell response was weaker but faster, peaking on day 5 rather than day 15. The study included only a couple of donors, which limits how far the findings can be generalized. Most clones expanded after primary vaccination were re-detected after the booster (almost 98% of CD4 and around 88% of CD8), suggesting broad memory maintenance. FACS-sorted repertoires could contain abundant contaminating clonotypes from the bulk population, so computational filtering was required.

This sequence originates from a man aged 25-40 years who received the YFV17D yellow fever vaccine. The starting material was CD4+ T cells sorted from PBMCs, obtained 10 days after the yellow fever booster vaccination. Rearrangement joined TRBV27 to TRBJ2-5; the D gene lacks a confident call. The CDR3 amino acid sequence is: CASSSTFQETQYF. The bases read TGTGCCAGCAGTTCCACATTCCAAGAGACCCAGTACTTC.